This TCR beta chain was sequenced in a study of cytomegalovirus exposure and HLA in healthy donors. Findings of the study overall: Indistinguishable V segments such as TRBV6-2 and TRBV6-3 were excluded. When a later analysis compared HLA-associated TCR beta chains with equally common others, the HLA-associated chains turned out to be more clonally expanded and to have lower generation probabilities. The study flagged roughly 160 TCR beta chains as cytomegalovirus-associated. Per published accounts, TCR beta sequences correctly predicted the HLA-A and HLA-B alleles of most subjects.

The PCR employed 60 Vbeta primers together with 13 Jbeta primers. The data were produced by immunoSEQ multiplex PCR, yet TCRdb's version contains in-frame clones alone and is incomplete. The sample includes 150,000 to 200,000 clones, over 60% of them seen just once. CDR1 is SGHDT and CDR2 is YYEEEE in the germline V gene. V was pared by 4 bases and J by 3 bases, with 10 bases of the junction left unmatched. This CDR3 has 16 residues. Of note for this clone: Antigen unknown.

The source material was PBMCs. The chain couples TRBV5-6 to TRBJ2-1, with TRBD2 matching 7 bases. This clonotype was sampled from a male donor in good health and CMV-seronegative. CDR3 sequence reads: CASSQNQRGLYNEQFF. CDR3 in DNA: TGTGCCAGCAGCCAGAACCAGCGGGGTCTCTACAATGAGCAGTTCTTC.